In this sample, the clone carrying this TCR beta chain turned up a few times. Its target is not known. Each CDR3 protein gets one entry after TCRdb re-called the RT-PCR reads with MiXCR. Found here are hundreds of thousands of distinct CDR3 sequences, just over 20% of them singletons; the top ten hold roughly a tenth. This entry is derived from a study of response to subunit inactivated influenza vaccine. Study findings and constraints: Authors suggested that a seasonal influenza vaccination recruits few new T cells each time.

This CDR3 is 17 amino acids long. Germline-derived CDR1 and CDR2 are SGHRS and YFSETQ. Deletions cut 4 bases from V and 3 bases from J, with 21 bases between. The chain uses TRBV5-1 and TRBJ2-3, with a possible D match to TRBD2 (6 bases). This sequence was found in a man between 50 and 69 years old who received an inactivated influenza vaccine. This material consisted of PBMCs from blood, taken less than 22 months after vaccination. CDR3 nucleotide sequence: TGCGCCAGCAGCCCTCTGGACACCGGGGGAGGAACAGATACGCAGTATTTT. Amino acid sequence: CASSPLDTGGGTDTQYF.